This T cell receptor beta chain was documented in a study of T cells in localized non-small cell lung cancer. The study's findings and limits: A median approximately 61 of the top 100 tumor clones appeared in adjacent lung. Uninvolved adjacent lung showed peak T cell clonality, exceeding tumor.

The CDR3 spans 15 residues. V shed 5 bases and J shed 4 bases, with 15 bases lying between them. Germline CDR1 is SGHTA and CDR2 is FQGNSA. TCRdb keeps only in-frame clones here, not all; method: immunoSEQ multiplex PCR. Among tens of thousands of clones listed, 80% to 90% were seen once. About this clone: As yet, its antigen is unknown.

The V call is TRBV7-2, the J call TRBJ2-1; TRBD2 is a possible D gene (6 bases). Specimen: peripheral blood, collected before any cancer treatment. The source of this sequence is a man between 40 and 75 years old with stage I lung adenocarcinoma. The CDR3 is CASSPGGSLYNEQFF. CDR3 DNA sequence: TGTGCCAGCAGCCCCGGAGGGAGTCTATACAATGAGCAGTTCTTC.